The clone carrying this TCR beta chain has ten or more counts. Its antigen is unknown. TCRdb reanalysed the 5' RACE reads using MiXCR and keeps one entry per CDR3 protein. In the table there are 100,000 to 150,000 distinct CDR3 sequences, approximately 9.9% of which are singletons. This sample was taken from a study of CD8 T cells in ankylosing spondylitis. Findings and caveats of the study: The study identified a TCR beta motif of several highly homologous variants that appeared characteristic of ankylosing spondylitis blood. Before this, some motif variants had been reported in reactive arthritis synovial fluid and blood.

Germline CDR1 DFQATT, CDR2 SNEGSKA (reference sequence). Trimming left V 4 bases short and J 15 bases short, with 16 bases between. The CDR3 is 11 residues long. The chain has TRBV20-1 and TRBJ2-1, with D perhaps TRBD2 (6 bases). The TCR originated in a male donor with ankylosing spondylitis or in good health (not recorded which). The sample comprised blood, either unsorted or a sorted T cell fraction (not recorded which). The CDR3 nucleotides are TGCAGTGCTACAGCAACACGGGGGTTGTTCTTC. Its translation is CSATATRGLFF.